This TCR beta chain was sequenced in a study of early T cells in non-severe SARS-CoV-2 infection (dated by TCRdb to about 2021). Context from the whole study: Bulk RNA from unsorted whole blood was used for TCR sequencing, so alpha and beta chains could not be paired. Study-wide conclusions, independent of this receptor: Matching against VDJdb was skewed toward anti-spike CD8 responses, likely underestimated virus-specific expansions, and missed private and CD4 specificities.

This clonotype was detected only a few times. Its antigen remains unidentified. The input lacks base qualities; no much larger clone sits a single base away. The library was prepared using 5' RACE. These reads were obtained on a NextSeq 500. Unique molecular identifiers were attached to individual cDNA molecules in the TCR library protocol so that sequencing error and PCR bias could be corrected. TCR alpha and beta chains were both sequenced, and the abundances of alpha and beta sequences in each sample were closely correlated with each other. In the authors' own workflow: V gene, J gene and CDR3 annotation of TCR sequences was performed with Decombinator V4. Expanded TCRs were defined as changing significantly between any two time points under a Poisson model with p below 0.0001. TCR abundances were normalised to the total number of TCRs sequenced per sample and expressed as counts per million. MAIT TCRs were defined by TRAV1-2 paired with TRAJ12, TRAJ20 or TRAJ33, and iNKT TCRs by TRAV10 paired with TRAJ18. VDJdb, accessed 1 November 2021, was searched for CMV, EBV and SARS-CoV-2 annotated TCRs, with TCRs annotated for multiple antigens excluded. In-frame beta chains were kept once TCRdb had trimmed the public reads at Q25 with fastp and called clones with MiXCR. Every distinct CDR3 protein forms one entry, paired with its most common genes and DNA. The V and J calls here are based on TCRdb, not the publication. The sample table records around 50,000 distinct CDR3 sequences; around 10% of these occur just once. The ten largest clones represent 7.5% to 9% of the sample.

The study was a case-control design nested within a healthcare worker cohort in London, UK, with weekly nasopharyngeal swab PCR tests and blood sampling. Healthcare workers were recruited between 23 and 31 March 2020, during the week of the UK lockdown, and were followed weekly for up to roughly 16 weeks. The germline V gene supplies CDR1 MGHRA and CDR2 YSYEKL. Taken from cysteine to phenylalanine, the CDR3 has 15 residues. The only DNA kept is the CDR3, 45 bases in frame from the first base. V is shortened by 3 bases, J by 1 base, and the region joining them spans 12 bases. Sequenced input: whole blood. The chain is encoded by TRBV4-1 joined to TRBJ2-5, with the D gene uncertain. The TCR was taken from an adult who was a healthcare worker with PCR-confirmed SARS-CoV-2 infection or an uninfected control (not recorded which). The sequenced DNA is TGCGCCAGCAGCCAGCAGAATGTTGCCCAAGAGACCCAGTACTTC. Translated, this gives CASSQQNVAQETQYF.